At least ten counts were recorded for the clone carrying this T cell receptor (beta chain). No antigen is known for it. The sample belongs to a study of regulatory T cells in long-lasting Graves disease. The CDR3 contains 12 residues. V was shortened by 6 bases and J by 4 bases, with 10 bases between the two germline ends. Germline lookup yields CDR1 MDHEN and CDR2 SYDVKM. Study results and caveats: The study found lower TCR diversity in persistent Graves' patients than in newly diagnosed ones. Whereas new patients shared 966 public clonotypes, persistent patients shared more, at 2,500 to 3,500. Favored gene segments in persistent disease were TRBV28, TRBJ1-2 and TRBJ2-5.

Combining iRepertoire HTBI primers with Arm-PCR of CDR3 regions, the authors built TCR beta libraries. TCRdb processed the multiplex PCR reads anew with MiXCR; each CDR3 protein has one entry. The table includes some 420,000 distinct CDR3 sequences, under 25% detected once. The time point denotes: persistent/refractory GD, antithyroid drugs over 5 years with positive TRAb. PBMC RNA was the source of the TCR library. This clonotype was sampled from a female donor with Graves disease. The V call is TRBV28, the J call TRBJ2-7, with D unresolved. The sample here was peripheral blood mononuclear cells (PBMCs), taken when the disease was refractory, from a patient treated with antithyroid drugs. The CDR3 here is CASSSSLYEQYF. The CDR3, as DNA: TGTGCCAGCAGCTCTTCCTTGTACGAGCAGTACTTC.